Below, 5 T cell receptor beta chains from the same sample are listed, as sequenced in a study of cytomegalovirus exposure and HLA in healthy donors. A multiplex PCR was run with 60 Vbeta primers and 13 Jbeta primers. The protocol was immunoSEQ multiplex PCR, while the TCRdb copy is restricted to in-frame clones and leaves out a portion. The sample has 110,000 to 150,000 clones, roughly 79% seen once. The sequenced material came from PBMCs. All receptors derive from a male donor in good health and CMV-seronegative.

This clone was detected only once. The chain couples TRBV6-5 to TRBJ2-5, with D perhaps TRBD2 (5 bases). CDR3 length equals 14 residues. Germline V gives CDR1 MNHEY, CDR2 SVGAGI. Trimming stripped 4 bases from V and 1 base from J, with 10 bases between. The CDR3 bases are TGTGCCAGCAGTTCGGGGAGTTTCCAAGAGACCCAGTACTTC. It specifies CASSSGSFQETQYF.

On this clone: The sample has other DNA sequences that encode this CDR3 too. This sequence joins TRBV6-5 and TRBJ1-1, with TRBD1 as a possible D gene (5 bases). Germline values: CDR1 MNHEY, CDR2 SVGAGI. This CDR3 is 14 amino acids long. Trimming took off 2 bases at V and 0 bases at J, with 7 bases between the two ends. CDR3 in DNA: TGTGCCAGCAGTTACGCAGGGATGAACACTGAAGCTTTCTTT. This gives the protein CASSYAGMNTEAFF.

The CDR3 region has the DNA TGTGCCAGTAGTTCCGGGGAGGGGACCGGGGAGCTGTTTTTT. Translated: CASSSGEGTGELFF. The V and J genes are TRBV19 and TRBJ2-2; 7 bases are a match to TRBD2. CDR1 and CDR2 (germline): LNHDA, SQIVND (reference sequence). This CDR3 is 14 amino acids long. Trimming cost V 5 bases and J 5 bases; bases outside gene matches: 5.

The chain combines TRBV4-2 with TRBJ1-3; D unresolved. The V gene lost 2 bases and the J gene lost 7 bases, with 12 bases spanning the gap. The CDR3 loop spans 14 amino acids. Germline values: CDR1 LGHNA, CDR2 YNFKEQ. As DNA, the CDR3 is TGTGCCAGCAGCCAATCCCCTATCGGGAACACCATATATTTT. Translated: CASSQSPIGNTIYF.

The genes are TRBV19 and TRBJ1-4; 7 nucleotides match TRBD1. The CDR3 loop spans 15 amino acids. J was trimmed by 7 bases and V by 3 bases; bases with no gene match: 8. Germline CDR1 LNHDA, CDR2 SQIVND (reference sequence). CDR3 residues: CASSIGGQIGEKLFF. The CDR3 DNA reads as TGTGCCAGTAGTATCGGGGGACAGATCGGTGAAAAACTGTTTTTT. Together with reference TRBV19 and TRBJ1-4, the CDR3 gives the full variable domain: DGGITQSPKYLFRKEGQNVTLSCEQNLNHDAMYWYRQDPGQGLRLIYYSQIVNDFQKGDIAEGYSVSREKKESFPLTVTSAQKNPTAFYLCASSIGGQIGEKLFFGSGTQLSVL.